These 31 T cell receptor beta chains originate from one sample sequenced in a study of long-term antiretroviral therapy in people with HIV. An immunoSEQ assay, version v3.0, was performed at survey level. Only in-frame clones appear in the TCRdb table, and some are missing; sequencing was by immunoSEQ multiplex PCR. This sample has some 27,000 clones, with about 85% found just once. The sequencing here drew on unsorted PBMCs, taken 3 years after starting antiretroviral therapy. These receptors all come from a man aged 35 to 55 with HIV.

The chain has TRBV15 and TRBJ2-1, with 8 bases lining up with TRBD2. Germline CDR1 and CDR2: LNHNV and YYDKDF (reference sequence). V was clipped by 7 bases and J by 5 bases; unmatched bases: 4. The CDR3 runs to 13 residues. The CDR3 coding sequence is TGTGCCACCACGCCGGGGGGGGACAATGAGCAGTTCTTC. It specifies CATTPGGDNEQFF.

The CDR3 protein is CAVEDRRSNQPQHF. For the CDR3, the DNA is TGTGCCGTGGAGGACAGACGTAGCAATCAGCCCCAGCATTTT. V gene TRBV19 combines with J gene TRBJ1-5, with D tentatively TRBD1 (6 bases). Trimming left V 11 bases short and J 0 bases short, with 14 bases between. This CDR3 is built from 14 residues. The germline gives CDR1 LNHDA, CDR2 SQIVND (reference sequence).

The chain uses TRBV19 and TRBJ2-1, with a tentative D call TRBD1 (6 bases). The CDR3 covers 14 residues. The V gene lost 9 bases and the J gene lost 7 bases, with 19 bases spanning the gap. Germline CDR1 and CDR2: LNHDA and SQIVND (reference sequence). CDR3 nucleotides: TGTGCCAGCCGGGACAACCCTACGGATAATGAGCAGTTCTTC. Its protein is CASRDNPTDNEQFF.

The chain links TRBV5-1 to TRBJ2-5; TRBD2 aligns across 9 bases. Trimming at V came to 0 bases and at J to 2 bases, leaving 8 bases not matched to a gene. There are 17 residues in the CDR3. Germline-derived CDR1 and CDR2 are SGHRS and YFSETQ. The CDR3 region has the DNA TGCGCCAGCAGCTTGGGGGCGTTGCTAGCGGGACAAGAGACCCAGTACTTC. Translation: CASSLGALLAGQETQYF.

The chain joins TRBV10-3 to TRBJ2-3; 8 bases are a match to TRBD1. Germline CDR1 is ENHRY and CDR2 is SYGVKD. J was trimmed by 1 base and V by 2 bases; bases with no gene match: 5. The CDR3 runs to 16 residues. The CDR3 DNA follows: TGTGCCATCAGTGAGAGAGGACAGGGCCGCACAGATACGCAGTATTTT. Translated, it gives CAISERGQGRTDTQYF.

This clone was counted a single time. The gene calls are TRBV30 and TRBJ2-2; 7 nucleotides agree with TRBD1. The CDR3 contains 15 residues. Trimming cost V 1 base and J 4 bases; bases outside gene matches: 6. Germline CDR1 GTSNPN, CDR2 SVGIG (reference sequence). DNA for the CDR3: TGTGCCTGGAGTGGGTTACAGGGGAGCACCGGGGAGCTGTTTTTT. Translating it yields CAWSGLQGSTGELFF.

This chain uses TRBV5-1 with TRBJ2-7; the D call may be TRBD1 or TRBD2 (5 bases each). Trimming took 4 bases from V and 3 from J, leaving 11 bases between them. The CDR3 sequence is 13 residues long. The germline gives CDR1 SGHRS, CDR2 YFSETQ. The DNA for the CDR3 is TGCGCCAGCAGCGCAGGGACGATCTACGAGCAGTACTTC. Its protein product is CASSAGTIYEQYF.

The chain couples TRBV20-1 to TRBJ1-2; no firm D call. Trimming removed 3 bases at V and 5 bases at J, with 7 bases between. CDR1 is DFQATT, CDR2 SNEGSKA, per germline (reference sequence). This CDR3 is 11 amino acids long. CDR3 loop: CSASPLYGYTF. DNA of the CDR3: TGCAGTGCTAGCCCGCTTTATGGCTACACCTTC.

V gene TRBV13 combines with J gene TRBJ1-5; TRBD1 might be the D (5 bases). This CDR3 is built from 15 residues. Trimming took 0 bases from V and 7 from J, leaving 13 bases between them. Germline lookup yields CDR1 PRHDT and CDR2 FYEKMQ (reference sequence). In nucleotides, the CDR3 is TGTGCCAGCAGCTTAGGGTGGGGGGGAGAGCAGCCCCAGCATTTT. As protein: CASSLGWGGEQPQHF.

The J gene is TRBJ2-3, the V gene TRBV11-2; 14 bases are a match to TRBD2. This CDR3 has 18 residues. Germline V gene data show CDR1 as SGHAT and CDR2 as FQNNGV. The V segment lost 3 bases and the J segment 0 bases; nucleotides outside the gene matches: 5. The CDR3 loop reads CASSFAGTSGSSTDTQYF. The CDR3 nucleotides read TGTGCCAGCAGCTTCGCCGGGACTAGCGGGAGTAGCACAGATACGCAGTATTTT. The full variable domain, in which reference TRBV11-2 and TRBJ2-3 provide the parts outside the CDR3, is EAGVAQSPRYKIIEKRQSVAFWCNPISGHATLYWYQQILGQGPKLLIQFQNNGVVDDSQLPKDRFSAERLKGVDSTLKIQPAKLEDSAVYLCASSFAGTSGSSTDTQYFGPGTRLTVL.

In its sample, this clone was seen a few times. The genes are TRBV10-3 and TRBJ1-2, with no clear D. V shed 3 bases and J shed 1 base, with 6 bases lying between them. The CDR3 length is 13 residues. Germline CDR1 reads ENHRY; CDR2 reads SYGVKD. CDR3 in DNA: TGTGCCATCAGTGACGGAATTAACTATGGCTACACCTTC. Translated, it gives CAISDGINYGYTF.

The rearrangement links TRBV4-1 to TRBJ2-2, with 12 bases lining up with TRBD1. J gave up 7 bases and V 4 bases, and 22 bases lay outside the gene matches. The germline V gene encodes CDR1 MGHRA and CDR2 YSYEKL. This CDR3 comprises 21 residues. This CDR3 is CASSPILTILSGQGAIGELFF. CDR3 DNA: TGCGCCAGCAGCCCTATACTCACTATCCTTTCGGGACAGGGGGCGATCGGGGAGCTGTTTTTT.

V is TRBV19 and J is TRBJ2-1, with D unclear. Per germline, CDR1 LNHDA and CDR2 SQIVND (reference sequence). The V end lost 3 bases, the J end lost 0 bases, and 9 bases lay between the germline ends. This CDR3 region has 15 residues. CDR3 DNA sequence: TGTGCCAGTAGTATGAAGGGTGACTCCTACAATGAGCAGTTCTTC. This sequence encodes CASSMKGDSYNEQFF.

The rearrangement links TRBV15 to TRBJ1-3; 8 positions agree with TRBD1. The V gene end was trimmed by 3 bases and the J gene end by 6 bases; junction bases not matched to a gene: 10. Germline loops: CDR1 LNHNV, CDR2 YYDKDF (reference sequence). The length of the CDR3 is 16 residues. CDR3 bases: TGTGCCACCAGCAGCGGACAGGGAACAGACGAAAACACCATATATTTT. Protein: CATSSGQGTDENTIYF.

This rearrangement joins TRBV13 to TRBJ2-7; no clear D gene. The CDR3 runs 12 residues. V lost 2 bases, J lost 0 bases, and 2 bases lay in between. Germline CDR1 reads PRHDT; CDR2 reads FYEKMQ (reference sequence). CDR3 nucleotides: TGTGCCAGCAGCTTAAACTCCTACGAGCAGTACTTC. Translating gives CASSLNSYEQYF.

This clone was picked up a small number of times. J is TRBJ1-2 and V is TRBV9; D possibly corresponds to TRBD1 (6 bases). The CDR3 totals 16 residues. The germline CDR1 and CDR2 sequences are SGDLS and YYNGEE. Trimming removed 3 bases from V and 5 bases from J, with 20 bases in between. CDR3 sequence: CASSAQDRPSGYGYTF. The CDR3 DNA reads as TGTGCCAGCAGCGCTCAGGACAGACCCTCTGGGTATGGCTACACCTTC.

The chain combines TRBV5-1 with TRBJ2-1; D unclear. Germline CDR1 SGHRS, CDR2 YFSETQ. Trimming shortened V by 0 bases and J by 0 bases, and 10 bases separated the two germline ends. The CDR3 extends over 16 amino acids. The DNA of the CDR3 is TGCGCCAGCAGCTTGGTTCTCCCTAGCTCCTACAATGAGCAGTTCTTC. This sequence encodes CASSLVLPSSYNEQFF.

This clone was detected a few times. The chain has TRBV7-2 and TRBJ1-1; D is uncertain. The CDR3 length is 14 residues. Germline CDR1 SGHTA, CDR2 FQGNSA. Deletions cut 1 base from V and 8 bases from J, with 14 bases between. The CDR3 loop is CASSLGVRLAEAFF. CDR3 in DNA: TGTGCCAGCAGCTTAGGGGTAAGGCTGGCAGAAGCTTTCTTT.

In DNA form, the CDR3 reads TGTGCCAGTAGTATCCCCGACACCCCGACAGGATTGAACTATGGCTACACCTTC. Translated: CASSIPDTPTGLNYGYTF. This chain joins TRBV19 and TRBJ1-2, with D possibly matching TRBD1 (6 bases). In germline, CDR1 is LNHDA, CDR2 SQIVND (reference sequence). V lost 3 bases, J lost 2 bases, and 22 bases lay in between. The CDR3 extends over 18 amino acids.

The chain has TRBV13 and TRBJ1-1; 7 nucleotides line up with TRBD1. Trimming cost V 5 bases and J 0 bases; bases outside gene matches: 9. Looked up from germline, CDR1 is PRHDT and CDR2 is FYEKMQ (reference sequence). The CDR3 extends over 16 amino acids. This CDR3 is CASSLRQGRMNTEAFF. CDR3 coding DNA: TGTGCCAGCAGCCTCCGACAGGGAAGGATGAACACTGAAGCTTTCTTT. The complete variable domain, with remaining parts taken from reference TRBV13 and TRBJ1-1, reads AAGVIQSPRHLIKEKRETATLKCYPIPRHDTVYWYQQGPGQDPQFLISFYEKMQSDKGSIPDRFSAQQFSDYHSELNMSSLELGDSALYFCASSLRQGRMNTEAFFGQGTRLTVV.

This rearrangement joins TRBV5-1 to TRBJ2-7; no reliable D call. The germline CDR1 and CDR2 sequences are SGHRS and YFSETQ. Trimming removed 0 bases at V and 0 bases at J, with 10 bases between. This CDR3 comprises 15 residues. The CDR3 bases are TGCGCCAGCAGCTTGGTACCTCATTTCTCCTACGAGCAGTACTTC. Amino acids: CASSLVPHFSYEQYF.

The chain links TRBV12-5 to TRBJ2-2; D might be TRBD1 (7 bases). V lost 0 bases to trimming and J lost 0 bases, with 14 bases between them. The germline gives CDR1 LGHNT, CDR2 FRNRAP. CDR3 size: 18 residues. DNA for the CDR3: TGTGCTAGTGGTTTGGTACAAGGGGGGACAGCGAACACCGGGGAGCTGTTTTTT. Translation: CASGLVQGGTANTGELFF.

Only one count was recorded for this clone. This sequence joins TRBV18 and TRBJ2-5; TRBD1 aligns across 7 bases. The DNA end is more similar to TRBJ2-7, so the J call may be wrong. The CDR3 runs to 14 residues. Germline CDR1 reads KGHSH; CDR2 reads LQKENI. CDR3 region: CASSLTGANYEQYF. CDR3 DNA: TGTGCCAGCTCACTTACAGGGGCGAACTACGAGCAGTACTTC.

The DNA of the CDR3 is TGTGCCAGCAGCCAGGCCGGGACTAGCGGATTCGGCTCTGGGGCCAACGTCCTGACTTTC. This codes for CASSQAGTSGFGSGANVLTF. The rearrangement joins TRBV4-2 to TRBJ2-6; the match to TRBD2 covers 11 bases. Per germline, CDR1 LGHNA and CDR2 YNFKEQ. This CDR3 region has 20 residues. The V segment lost 3 bases and the J segment 0 bases; nucleotides outside the gene matches: 10.

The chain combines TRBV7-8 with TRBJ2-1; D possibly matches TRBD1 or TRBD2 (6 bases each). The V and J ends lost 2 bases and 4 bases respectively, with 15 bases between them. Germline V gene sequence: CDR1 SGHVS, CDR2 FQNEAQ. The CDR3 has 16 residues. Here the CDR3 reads CASSLTSGAVYNEQFF. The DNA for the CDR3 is TGTGCCAGCAGCTTAACGTCGGGGGCTGTTTACAATGAGCAGTTCTTC.

CDR3 bases: TGTGCCAGCACCCTGGGACGGCTGAACACTGAAGCTTTCTTT. Translating gives CASTLGRLNTEAFF. This chain links TRBV2 with TRBJ1-1, with D possibly matching TRBD1 (5 bases). CDR3 length: 14 residues. Germline CDR1 and CDR2: SNHLY and FYNNEI. V shed 7 bases and J shed 0 bases, with 12 bases lying between them. Full variable domain (outside the CDR3, taken from reference TRBV2 and TRBJ1-1): EPEVTQTPSHQVTQMGQEVILRCVPISNHLYFYWYRQILGQKVEFLVSFYNNEISEKSEIFDDQFSVERPDGSNFTLKIRSTKLEDSAMYFCASTLGRLNTEAFFGQGTRLTVV.

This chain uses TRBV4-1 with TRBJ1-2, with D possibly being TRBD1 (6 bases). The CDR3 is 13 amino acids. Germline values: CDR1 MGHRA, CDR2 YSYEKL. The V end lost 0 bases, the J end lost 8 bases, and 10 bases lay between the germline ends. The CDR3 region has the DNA TGCGCCAGCAGCCAAGAACGGGGGCTCGGCTACACCTTC. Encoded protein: CASSQERGLGYTF.

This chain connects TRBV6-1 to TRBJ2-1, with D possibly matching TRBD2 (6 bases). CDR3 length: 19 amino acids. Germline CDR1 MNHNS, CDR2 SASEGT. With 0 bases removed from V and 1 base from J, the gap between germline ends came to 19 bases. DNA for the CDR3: TGTGCCAGCAGTGAAGCCGGGCGGGGTGTGGGAGTTTCCTACAATGAGCAGTTCTTC. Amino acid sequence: CASSEAGRGVGVSYNEQFF.

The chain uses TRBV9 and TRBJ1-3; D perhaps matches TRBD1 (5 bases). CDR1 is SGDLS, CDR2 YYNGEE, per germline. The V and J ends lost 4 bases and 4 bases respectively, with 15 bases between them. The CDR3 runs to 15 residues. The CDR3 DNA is TGTGCCAGCAGCCCCCCGCGGGACTCCGGAAACACCATATATTTT. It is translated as CASSPPRDSGNTIYF.

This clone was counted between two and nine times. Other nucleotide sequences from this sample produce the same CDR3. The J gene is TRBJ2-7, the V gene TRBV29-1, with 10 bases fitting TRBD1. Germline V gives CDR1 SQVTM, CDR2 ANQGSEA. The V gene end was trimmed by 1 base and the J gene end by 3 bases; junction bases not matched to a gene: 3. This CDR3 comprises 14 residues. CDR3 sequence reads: CSVEVGDRGYEQYF. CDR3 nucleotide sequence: TGCAGCGTTGAAGTAGGGGACAGGGGCTACGAGCAGTACTTC.

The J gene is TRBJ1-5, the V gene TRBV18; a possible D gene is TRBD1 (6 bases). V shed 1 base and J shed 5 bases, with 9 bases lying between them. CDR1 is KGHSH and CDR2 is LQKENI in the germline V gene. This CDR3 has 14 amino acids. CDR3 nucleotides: TGTGCCAGCTCACCACAGGACAGTTATCAGCCCCAGCATTTT. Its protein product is CASSPQDSYQPQHF.